This T cell receptor beta chain is drawn from a study of regulatory T cells in long-lasting Graves disease. Study-level background: Those with persistent Graves' disease had received antithyroid drugs for over 5 years with positive TSH receptor antibodies. Study results and limitations: Segments TRBV28, TRBJ1-2 and TRBJ2-5 showed preferential usage in persistent disease.

Time point indicated: persistent/refractory GD, antithyroid drugs over 5 years with positive TRAb. Isolated PBMC RNA provided the starting material for the TCR library. This clonotype showed up many times. What it recognizes is unknown. Combining iRepertoire HTBI primers with Arm-PCR of CDR3 regions, the authors built TCR beta libraries. MiXCR, run by TCRdb on the multiplex PCR reads, gives a single entry per CDR3 protein. Among around 400,000 distinct CDR3 sequences listed, approximately 25% were seen once. After removal of 6 bases from V and 7 bases from J, the junction contained 7 bases not matched to a gene. The CDR3 totals 14 residues.

This sequence originates from a woman in her thirties or forties with Graves disease. Sequenced here: peripheral blood mononuclear cells (PBMCs), sampled when the disease was refractory, from a patient treated with antithyroid drugs. The V call is TRBV12-3 or TRBV12-4, the J call TRBJ1-1; 11 bases align to TRBD1. Here the CDR3 reads CASSQDRGRGEAFF. In DNA, the CDR3 is TGTGCCAGCAGCCAGGACAGGGGGCGAGGTGAAGCTTTCTTT.